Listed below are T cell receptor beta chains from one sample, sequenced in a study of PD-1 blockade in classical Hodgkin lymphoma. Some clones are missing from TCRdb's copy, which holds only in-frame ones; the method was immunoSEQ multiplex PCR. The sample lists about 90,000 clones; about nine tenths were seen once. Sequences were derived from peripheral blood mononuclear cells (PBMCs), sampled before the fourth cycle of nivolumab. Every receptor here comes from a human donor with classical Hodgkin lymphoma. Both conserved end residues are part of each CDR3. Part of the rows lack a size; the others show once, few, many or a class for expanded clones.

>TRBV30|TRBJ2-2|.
CAWKVNRDRDRRELFF
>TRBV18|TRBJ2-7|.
CASSPSSGEQYF
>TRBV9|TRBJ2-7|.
CASPTAPPLGSYEQYF
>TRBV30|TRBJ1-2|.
CAWTPLWGSEANYGYTF
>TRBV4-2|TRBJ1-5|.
CASSQDTEGEGTHQPQHF
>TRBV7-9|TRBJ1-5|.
CASSPGTGNSNQPQHF
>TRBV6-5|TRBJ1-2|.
CASSYEDYYGYTF
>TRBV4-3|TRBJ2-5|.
CASSPWDRAQETQYF
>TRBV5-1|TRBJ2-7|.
CASSLASGTVAYEQYF
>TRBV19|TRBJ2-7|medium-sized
CASSGGPYEQYF
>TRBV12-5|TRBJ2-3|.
CASGLVRCAPDRADTQYF
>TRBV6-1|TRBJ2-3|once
CASNWDQSSTDTQYF
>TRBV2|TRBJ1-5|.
CASRDTTGTGQPQHF
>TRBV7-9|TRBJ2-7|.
CASSPNGAGGPTYEQYF
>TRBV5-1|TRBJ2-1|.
CASSIPGLAGPYNEQFF
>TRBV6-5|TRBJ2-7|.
CASSRGGRNYEQYF
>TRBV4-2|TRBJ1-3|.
CASSQDPPAGNTIYF
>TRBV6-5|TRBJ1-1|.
CASEGEDTEAFF
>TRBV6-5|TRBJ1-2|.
CASSRSGGLVYGYTF
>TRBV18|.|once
CASSLDGGVLYEQYF
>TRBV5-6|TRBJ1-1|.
CASSLGMPRGTEAFF
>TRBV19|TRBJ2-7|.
CASSIGASQPSYEQYF
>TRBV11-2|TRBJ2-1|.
CASSRLGGEQFF
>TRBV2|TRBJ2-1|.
CASGGNRGLKLGQFF
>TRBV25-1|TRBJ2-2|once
CASSSSASNTGELFF
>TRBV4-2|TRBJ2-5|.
CASSQVPSGDETQYF
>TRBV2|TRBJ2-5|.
CASTPGLAGGRETQYF
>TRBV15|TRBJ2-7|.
CATSFLRRRERASVYEQYF
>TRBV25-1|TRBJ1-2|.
CASSGDYGYTF
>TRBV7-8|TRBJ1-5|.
CASSLTPTGGPYSNQPQHF
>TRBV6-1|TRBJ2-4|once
CASSEYGSSAVLAKNIQYF
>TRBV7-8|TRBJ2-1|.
CASSSYGGRSYNEQFF
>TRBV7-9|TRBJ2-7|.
CASSSMYEQYF
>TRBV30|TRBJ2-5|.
CAWGGQETQYF
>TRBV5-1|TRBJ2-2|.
CASSLDYNTGELFF
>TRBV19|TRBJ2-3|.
CASNPGPPPDTQYF